This is a list of T cell receptor beta chains from one sample in a study of human T cells and chemical hapten exposure. TCRdb reanalysed the RACE reads using MiXCR and keeps one entry per CDR3 protein. The sample has more than 65,000 distinct CDR3 sequences, 32% seen once. The sequenced sample was whole blood, obtained in connection with sensitization to the hapten diphenylcyclopropenone (DPC). Receptors originate from a man in his forties with alopecia areata. Some clones in this sample may be carry-over from other donors' samples. CDR3s leave out the opening cysteine and the closing phenylalanine or tryptophan. Fields, in order: CDR3 protein, V gene, CDR3 length.

CDR3: ASSYSNQGRTDTQY; V: TRBV6-5; length: 14
CDR3: SVVRLAGREQF; V: TRBV29-1; length: 11
CDR3: ATRQKLSYT; V: TRBV15; length: 9
CDR3: ASSVRLAGGTDTQY; V: TRBV14; length: 14
CDR3: ASSFTSGHPGELF; V: TRBV5-1; length: 13
CDR3: ASSGPFPVTGELF; V: TRBV28; length: 13
CDR3: SVGPGLGETQY; V: TRBV29-1; length: 11
CDR3: SARTRGGWNNQPQH; V: TRBV20-1; length: 14
CDR3: AGTFGRGGNTEAF; V: TRBV2; length: 13
CDR3: ASSDWNQPQH; V: TRBV10-2; length: 10
CDR3: ASSLGTGTALWGANVLT; V: TRBV7-9; length: 17
CDR3: ASSVGGTGTYDEQF; V: TRBV5-1; length: 14
CDR3: ASSLAIRGAGNTVY; V: TRBV7-9; length: 14
CDR3: ATNGGIGELF; V: TRBV24-1; length: 10
CDR3: ASAVRLSSDTQY; V: TRBV12-5; length: 12
CDR3: SAREITLGGYQPQH; V: TRBV20-1; length: 14
CDR3: ASSPLPEETQY; V: TRBV18; length: 11
CDR3: SARFTEAF; V: TRBV29-1; length: 8
CDR3: ASRQGAGGPNEQF; V: TRBV6-2/TRBV6-3; length: 13
CDR3: ASSGLGDEQF; V: TRBV9; length: 10
CDR3: ASTVGAGANVLT; V: TRBV28; length: 12
CDR3: ASSPNRGYEQY; V: TRBV12-3/TRBV12-4; length: 11
CDR3: ASSPQPLEAF; V: TRBV6-2/TRBV6-3; length: 10
CDR3: ASSPPVGEQC; V: TRBV27; length: 10
CDR3: ASSFRRDNSPLH; V: TRBV28; length: 12
CDR3: ASSQVNNYGYT; V: TRBV3-1; length: 11
CDR3: ASSLSNQPQH; V: TRBV7-9; length: 10
CDR3: ASTLYGGSTDTQY; V: TRBV6-5; length: 13
CDR3: ASSLGPQGSSAEAF; V: TRBV6-6; length: 14
CDR3: ASDGGQVVDSPLH; V: TRBV28; length: 13
CDR3: ASRKGGTGLKEQF; V: TRBV28; length: 13
CDR3: ASSVWQGIGANTGELF; V: TRBV9; length: 16
CDR3: ASSITPLGTGAYEQY; V: TRBV19; length: 15
CDR3: ASNSSGSNSDTQY; V: TRBV6-2/TRBV6-3; length: 13
CDR3: ASSQEQGRTNEKLF; V: TRBV4-1; length: 14
CDR3: SARLPGTRNQPQH; V: TRBV20-1; length: 13
CDR3: ATSWGGLGIQY; V: TRBV28; length: 11
CDR3: ASSLVWGSAEAF; V: TRBV11-2; length: 12
CDR3: ASSKGETQY; V: TRBV21-1; length: 9
CDR3: ATRQRLAGAADTQY; V: TRBV10-3; length: 14
CDR3: ASSLGVYSYEQY; V: TRBV5-6; length: 12
CDR3: ASSFGSSYEQY; V: TRBV13; length: 11
CDR3: ASSLFGGRTGELF; V: TRBV7-9; length: 13
CDR3: ASSRTGVGELF; V: TRBV6-5; length: 11
CDR3: ASSQLGTYNEQF; V: TRBV5-5; length: 12
CDR3: SASWGLTNGNEQF; V: TRBV20-1; length: 13
CDR3: AWSAAARAGNSPLH; V: TRBV30; length: 14
CDR3: ASTVAGGDYYGYT; V: TRBV5-4; length: 13
CDR3: ASSLWQGSYNEQF; V: TRBV5-1; length: 13
CDR3: ATSETDRGTGELF; V: TRBV24-1; length: 13
CDR3: ASRGIGGDAAF; V: TRBV25-1; length: 11
CDR3: ASSLATVGEAF; V: TRBV7-8; length: 11
CDR3: SARDRGSLNEKLF; V: TRBV20-1; length: 13
CDR3: SAAGLYTDTQY; V: TRBV20-1; length: 11
CDR3: SARDAHRVNGAGELF; V: TRBV20-1; length: 15
CDR3: ASSHSSGLLPDTQY; V: TRBV4-3; length: 14
CDR3: ASSSRGGGYT; V: TRBV28; length: 10
CDR3: SARTTLLGQVVFEETQY; V: TRBV20-1; length: 17
CDR3: ASRETSGETQY; V: TRBV5-4; length: 11
CDR3: ASSLPGLAGAGTQY; V: TRBV7-8; length: 14